The T cell receptor beta chain described here comes from a study of identifying expanded T cells in peripheral blood. No infections or other immune events were documented during collection. Overall study findings and caveats: Clone count variance between approximately two-week samples rose with total template count. Technical replicates showed around 1.2 changed clones; around two weeks about 16; four weeks 19.

Profiling relied on immunoSEQ multiplex PCR, and the TCRdb table lists in-frame clones only, not all of them. This table has about 50,000 clones, less than 85% appearing once. The CDR3 length is 13 residues. Trimming pared 5 bases from V and 4 bases from J, leaving 6 bases between. Per the germline V gene, CDR1 is SGHVS and CDR2 is FNYEAQ. As concerns this clone: Its antigen is unknown.

The TCR sequence derives from a person between 18 and 70 years old in good health. V and J are TRBV7-6 and TRBJ2-6; D unclear. The sequenced sample consisted of blood. The DNA for the CDR3 is TGTGCCAGCAGCCCGGCGGGGGCCAACGTCCTGACTTTC. This encodes CASSPAGANVLTF.